The text below deals with one TCR beta chain. Related graft donors supplied nonmyeloablative bone marrow transplants, and mixed chimerism was transient. These data come from a study of Tregs in tolerant kidney transplant recipients. CDR3 length: 15 residues. After removal of 4 bases from V and 5 bases from J, the junction contained 7 bases not matched to a gene. Germline CDR1 and CDR2: MGHRA and YSYEKL. Sequencing was performed with immunoSEQ multiplex PCR; in TCRdb, only in-frame clones are kept and a portion is missing. The table includes about 52,000 clones, 91% detected once. This sequence was found in a human patient who received a combined kidney and bone marrow transplant. Some T cells may be graft donor cells. The V and J genes are TRBV4-1 and TRBJ2-1; TRBD1 matches at 8 bases. The sequencing used CD8+ T cells from blood (PBMCs), collected 24 months after the transplant. This CDR3 is CASSRTGIENNEQFF. CDR3 bases: TGCGCCAGCAGCCGGACAGGGATCGAAAACAATGAGCAGTTCTTC.